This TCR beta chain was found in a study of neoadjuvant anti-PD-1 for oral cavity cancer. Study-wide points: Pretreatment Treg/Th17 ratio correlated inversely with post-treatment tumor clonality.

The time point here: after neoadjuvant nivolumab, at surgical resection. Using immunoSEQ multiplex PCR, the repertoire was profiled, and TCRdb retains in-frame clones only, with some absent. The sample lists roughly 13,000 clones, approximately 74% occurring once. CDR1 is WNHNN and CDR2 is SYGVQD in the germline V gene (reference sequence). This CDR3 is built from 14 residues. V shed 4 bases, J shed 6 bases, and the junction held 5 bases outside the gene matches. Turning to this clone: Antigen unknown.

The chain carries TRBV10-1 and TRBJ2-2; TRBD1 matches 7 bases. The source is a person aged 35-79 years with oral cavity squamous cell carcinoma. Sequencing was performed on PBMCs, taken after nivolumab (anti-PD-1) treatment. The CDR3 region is CASSVQGRPGELFF. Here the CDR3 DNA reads TGCGCCAGCAGTGTACAGGGGCGGCCCGGGGAGCTGTTTTTT.